The subject of this entry is one T cell receptor beta chain. This record belongs to a study of blood T cell repertoires in COVID-19. This CDR3 region has 14 residues. Per the germline V gene, CDR1 is LGHDT and CDR2 is YNNKEL (reference sequence). The trim removed 2 bases at V and 6 bases at J, leaving 5 bases unmatched. TCRdb's table, derived via immunoSEQ multiplex PCR, lists solely in-frame clones and lacks some. The sample holds about 130,000 clones, roughly three quarters seen once. The sample taken for sequencing was peripheral blood. The receptor was derived from a woman aged 70 to 79 with COVID-19, enrolled during active disease. V and J are TRBV3-1 (or the pseudogene TRBV3-2) and TRBJ2-3; the match to TRBD1 covers 7 bases. The CDR3 region is CASSQRGPRDTQYF. CDR3 nucleotide sequence: TGTGCCAGCAGCCAAAGGGGGCCCCGCGATACGCAGTATTTT.